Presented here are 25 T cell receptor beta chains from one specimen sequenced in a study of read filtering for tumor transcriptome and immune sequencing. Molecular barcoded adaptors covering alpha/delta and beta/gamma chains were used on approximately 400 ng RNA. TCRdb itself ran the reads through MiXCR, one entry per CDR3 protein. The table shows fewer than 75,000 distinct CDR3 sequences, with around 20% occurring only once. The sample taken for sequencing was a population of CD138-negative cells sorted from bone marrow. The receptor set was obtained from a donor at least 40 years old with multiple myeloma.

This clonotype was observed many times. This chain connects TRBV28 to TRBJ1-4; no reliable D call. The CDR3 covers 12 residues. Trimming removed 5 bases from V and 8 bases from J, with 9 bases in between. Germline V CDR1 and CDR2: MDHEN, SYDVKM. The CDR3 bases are TGTGCCAGCAGTGGTGGAGAGGAAAAACTGTTTTTT. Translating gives CASSGGEEKLFF.

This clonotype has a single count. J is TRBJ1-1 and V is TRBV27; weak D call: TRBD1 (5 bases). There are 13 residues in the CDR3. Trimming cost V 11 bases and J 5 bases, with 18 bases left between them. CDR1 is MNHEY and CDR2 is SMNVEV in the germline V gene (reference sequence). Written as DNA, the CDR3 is TGTGCCGGTTTGGGGGGGTTTAGAACTGAAGCTTTCTTT. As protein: CAGLGGFRTEAFF.

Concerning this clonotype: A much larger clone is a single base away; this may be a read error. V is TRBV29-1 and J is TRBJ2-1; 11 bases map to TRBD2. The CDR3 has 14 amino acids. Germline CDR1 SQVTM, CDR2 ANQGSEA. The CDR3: CGAATSGVYNEQFF. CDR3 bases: TGCGGCGCCGCGACTAGCGGGGTCTACAATGAGCAGTTCTTC.

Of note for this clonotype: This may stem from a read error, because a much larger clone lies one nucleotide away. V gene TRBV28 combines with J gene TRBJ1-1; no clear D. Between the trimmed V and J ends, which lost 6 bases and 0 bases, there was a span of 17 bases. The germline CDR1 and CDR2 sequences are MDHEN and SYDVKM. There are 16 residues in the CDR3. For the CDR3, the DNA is TGTGCCAGCAGGCCTCTCTCGGGATCTATGAACACTGAAGCTTTCTTT. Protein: CASRPLSGSMNTEAFF.

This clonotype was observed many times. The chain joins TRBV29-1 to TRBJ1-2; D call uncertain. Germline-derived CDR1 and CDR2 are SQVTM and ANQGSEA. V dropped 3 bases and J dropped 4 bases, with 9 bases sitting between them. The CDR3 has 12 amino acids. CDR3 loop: CSVEGLAYGYTF. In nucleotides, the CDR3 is TGCAGCGTTGAGGGGTTAGCCTATGGCTACACCTTC.

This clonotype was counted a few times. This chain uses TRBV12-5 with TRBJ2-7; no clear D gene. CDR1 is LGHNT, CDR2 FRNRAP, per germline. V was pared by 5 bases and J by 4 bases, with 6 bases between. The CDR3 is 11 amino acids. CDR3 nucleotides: TGTGCTAGTGGTATGGGGTACGAGCAGTACTTC. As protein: CASGMGYEQYF.

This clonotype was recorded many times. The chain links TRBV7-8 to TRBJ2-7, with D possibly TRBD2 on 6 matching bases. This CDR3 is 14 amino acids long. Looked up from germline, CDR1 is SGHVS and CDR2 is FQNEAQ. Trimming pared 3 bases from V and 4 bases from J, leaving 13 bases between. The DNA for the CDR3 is TGTGCCAGCAGCTTTGGAGCGGGCGGATACGAGCAGTACTTC. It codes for CASSFGAGGYEQYF.

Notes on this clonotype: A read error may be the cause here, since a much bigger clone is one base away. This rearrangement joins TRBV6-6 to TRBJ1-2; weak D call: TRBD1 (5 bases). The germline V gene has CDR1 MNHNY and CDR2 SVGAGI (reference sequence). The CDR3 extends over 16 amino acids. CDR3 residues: CASSSPGLSLNYGFTF. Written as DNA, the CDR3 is TGTGCCAGCAGTTCCCCGGGACTATCCTTAAACTATGGCTTCACCTTC.

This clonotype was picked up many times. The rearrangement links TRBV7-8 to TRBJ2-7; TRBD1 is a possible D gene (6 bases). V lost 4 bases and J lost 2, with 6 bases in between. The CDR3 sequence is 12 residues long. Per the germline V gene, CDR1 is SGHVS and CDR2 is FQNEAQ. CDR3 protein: CASSSGAYEQYF. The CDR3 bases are TGTGCCAGCAGCTCAGGGGCCTACGAGCAGTACTTC. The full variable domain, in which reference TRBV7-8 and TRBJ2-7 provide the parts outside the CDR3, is GAGVSQSPRYKVAKRGQDVALRCDPISGHVSLFWYQQALGQGPEFLTYFQNEAQLDKSGLPSDRFFAERPEGSVSTLKIQRTQQEDSAVYLCASSSGAYEQYFGPGTRLTVT.

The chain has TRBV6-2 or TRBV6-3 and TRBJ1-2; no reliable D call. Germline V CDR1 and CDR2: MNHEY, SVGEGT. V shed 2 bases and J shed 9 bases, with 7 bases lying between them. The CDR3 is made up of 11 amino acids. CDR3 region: CASSYTASYTF. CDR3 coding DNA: TGTGCCAGCAGTTACACAGCCAGCTACACCTTC.

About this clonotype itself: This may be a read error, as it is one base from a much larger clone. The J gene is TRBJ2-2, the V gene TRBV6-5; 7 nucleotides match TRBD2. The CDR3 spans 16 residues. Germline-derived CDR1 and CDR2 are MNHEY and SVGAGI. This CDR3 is CASSYTRRGVNGELLF. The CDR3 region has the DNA TGTGCCAGCAGTTACACTAGACGGGGGGTTAACGGGGAGCTGTTGTTT.

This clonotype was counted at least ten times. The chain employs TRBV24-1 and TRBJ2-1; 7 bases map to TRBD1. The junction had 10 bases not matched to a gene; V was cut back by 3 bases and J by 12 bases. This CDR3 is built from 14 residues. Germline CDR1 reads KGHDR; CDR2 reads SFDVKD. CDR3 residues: CATSDTNYRDRQFF. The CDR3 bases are TGTGCCACCAGTGATACCAACTACCGGGACAGGCAGTTCTTC.

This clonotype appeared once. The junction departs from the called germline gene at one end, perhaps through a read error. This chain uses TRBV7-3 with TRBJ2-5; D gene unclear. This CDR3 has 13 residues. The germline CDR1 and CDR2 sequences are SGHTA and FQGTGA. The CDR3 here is CASSYDTMQTLYF. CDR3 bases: TGTGCCAGCAGCTACGACACCATGCAGACCCTGTACTTC. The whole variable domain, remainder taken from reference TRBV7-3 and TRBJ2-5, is GAGVSQTPSNKVTEKGKYVELRCDPISGHTALYWYRQSLGQGPEFLIYFQGTGAADDSGLPNDRFFAVRPEGSVSTLKIQRTERGDSAVYLCASSYDTMQTLYFGPGTRLLVL.

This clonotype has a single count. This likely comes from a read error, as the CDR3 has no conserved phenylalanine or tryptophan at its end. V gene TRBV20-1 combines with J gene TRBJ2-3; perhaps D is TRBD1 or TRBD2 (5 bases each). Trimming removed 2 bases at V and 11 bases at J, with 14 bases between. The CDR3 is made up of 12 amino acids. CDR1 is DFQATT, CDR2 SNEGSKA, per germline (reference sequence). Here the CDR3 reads CSARLGDWRQYL. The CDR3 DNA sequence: TGCAGTGCTAGACTGGGGGATTGGAGGCAGTATCTT.

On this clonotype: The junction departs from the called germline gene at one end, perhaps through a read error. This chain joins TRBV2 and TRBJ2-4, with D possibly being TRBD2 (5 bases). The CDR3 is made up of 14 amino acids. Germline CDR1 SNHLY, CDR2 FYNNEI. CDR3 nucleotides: TGTGCCGGCAGTGAAGCCCCTTGGGCGGGCATTCAGTACTTC. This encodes CAGSEAPWAGIQYF.

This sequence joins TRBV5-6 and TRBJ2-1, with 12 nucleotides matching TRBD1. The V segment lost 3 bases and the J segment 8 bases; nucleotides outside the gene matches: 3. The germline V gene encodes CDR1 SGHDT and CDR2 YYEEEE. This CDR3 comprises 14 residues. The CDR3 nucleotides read TGTGCCAGCAGCTGGGACAGGGGGCCGGATGAGCAGTTCTTC. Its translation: CASSWDRGPDEQFF.

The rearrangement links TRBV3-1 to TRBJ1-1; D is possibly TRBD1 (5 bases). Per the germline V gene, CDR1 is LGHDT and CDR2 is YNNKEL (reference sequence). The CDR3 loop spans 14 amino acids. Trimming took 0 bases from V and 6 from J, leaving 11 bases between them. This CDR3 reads CASSQDGGRAEAFF. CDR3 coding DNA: TGTGCCAGCAGCCAAGATGGGGGTAGGGCTGAAGCTTTCTTT.

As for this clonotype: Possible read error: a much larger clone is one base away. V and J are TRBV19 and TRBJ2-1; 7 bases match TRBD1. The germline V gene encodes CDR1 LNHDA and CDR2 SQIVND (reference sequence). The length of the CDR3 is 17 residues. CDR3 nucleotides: TGTGCCAGTAGTATCGTGCCCAGGGACAGCCGCTACGATGAGCAGTTCTTC. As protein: CASSIVPRDSRYDEQFF.

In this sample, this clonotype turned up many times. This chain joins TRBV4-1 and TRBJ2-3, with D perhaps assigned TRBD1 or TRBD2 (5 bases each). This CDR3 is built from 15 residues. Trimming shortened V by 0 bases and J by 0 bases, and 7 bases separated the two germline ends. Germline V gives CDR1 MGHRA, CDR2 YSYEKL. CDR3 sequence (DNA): TGCGCCAGCAGCCAAGAGGGACGCAGCACAGATACGCAGTATTTT. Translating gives CASSQEGRSTDTQYF.

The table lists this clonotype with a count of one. Here the CDR3 reads CASSLETWVVTEAFF. CDR3 DNA sequence: TGCGCCAGCAGCTTGGAGACATGGGTAGTTACTGAAGCTTTCTTT. The chain carries TRBV5-1 and TRBJ1-1, with unresolved D. The CDR3 spans 15 residues. Germline values: CDR1 SGHRS, CDR2 YFSETQ. V lost 0 bases and J 5 bases, leaving 14 bases between the germline ends.

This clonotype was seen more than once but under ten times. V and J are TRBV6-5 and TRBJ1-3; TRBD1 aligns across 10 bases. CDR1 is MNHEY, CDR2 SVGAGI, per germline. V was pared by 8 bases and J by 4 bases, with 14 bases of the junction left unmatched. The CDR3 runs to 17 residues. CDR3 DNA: TGTGCCAGCCGAGGAACTCGGGACAGGGGTGGCGGAAACACCATATATTTT. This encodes CASRGTRDRGGGNTIYF.

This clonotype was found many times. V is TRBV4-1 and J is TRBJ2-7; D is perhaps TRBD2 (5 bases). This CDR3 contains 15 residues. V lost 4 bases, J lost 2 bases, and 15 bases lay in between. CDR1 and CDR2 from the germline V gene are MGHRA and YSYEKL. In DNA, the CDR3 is TGCGCCAGCAGCCTTCGTGAGGGAGCCACCTACGAGCAGTACTTC. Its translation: CASSLREGATYEQYF.

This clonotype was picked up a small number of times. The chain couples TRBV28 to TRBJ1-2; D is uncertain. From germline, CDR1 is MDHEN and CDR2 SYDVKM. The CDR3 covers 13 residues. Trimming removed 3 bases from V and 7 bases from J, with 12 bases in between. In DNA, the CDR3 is TGTGCCAGCAGTTTGATCCAGGACTCTGGCTACACCTTC. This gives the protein CASSLIQDSGYTF.

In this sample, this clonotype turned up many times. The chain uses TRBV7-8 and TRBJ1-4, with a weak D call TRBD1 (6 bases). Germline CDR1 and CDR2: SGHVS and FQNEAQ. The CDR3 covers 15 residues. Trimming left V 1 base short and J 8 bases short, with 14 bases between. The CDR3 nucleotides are TGTGCCAGCAGCTTAGAAAGGGGGGCAGTGGAAAAACTGTTTTTT. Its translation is CASSLERGAVEKLFF. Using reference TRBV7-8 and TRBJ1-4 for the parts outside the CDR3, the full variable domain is GAGVSQSPRYKVAKRGQDVALRCDPISGHVSLFWYQQALGQGPEFLTYFQNEAQLDKSGLPSDRFFAERPEGSVSTLKIQRTQQEDSAVYLCASSLERGAVEKLFFGSGTQLSVL.

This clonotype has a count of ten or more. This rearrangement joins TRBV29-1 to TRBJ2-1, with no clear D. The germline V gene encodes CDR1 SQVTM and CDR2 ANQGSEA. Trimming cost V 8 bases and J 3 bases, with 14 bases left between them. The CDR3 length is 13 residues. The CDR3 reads CSYQTNLYNEQFF. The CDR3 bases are TGCAGCTACCAGACAAACCTCTACAATGAGCAGTTCTTC.